Shown below are 9 T cell receptor beta chains from a single sample sequenced in a study of CD8 T cells in ankylosing spondylitis (dated by TCRdb to about 2017). Findings and caveats that apply to the study as a whole: A TCR beta motif made up of fewer than 10 highly homologous amino acid variants appeared to be characteristic of blood from ankylosing spondylitis patients.

The method was 5' RACE. Sequenced on an Illumina HiSeq 2500. TCRdb reran the public reads through fastp at Q25 and MiXCR, keeping productive beta chains. Under each unique CDR3 protein, matching rows form one entry showing the most common genes and DNA. The sample contains about 200,000 distinct CDR3 sequences, about 7.3% of them found a single time. Approximately 15% of the sample is in the top ten clones. Their specific antigens are unknown. Material for sequencing was blood, either unsorted or a sorted T cell fraction (not recorded which). The source is a male donor with ankylosing spondylitis.

The chain carries TRBV12-3 or TRBV12-4 and TRBJ2-1, with 9 nucleotides matching TRBD1. V gave up 6 bases and J gave up 13 bases; unmatched junction bases: 7. The CDR3 contains 12 residues. In DNA form, the CDR3 reads TGTGCCAGCAGGCTCTTAACAGGGGGCCAGTTCTTC. It codes for CASRLLTGGQFF.

This clonotype was seen ten or more times. The genes are TRBV4-1 and TRBJ2-7, with 8 bases fitting TRBD1. The CDR3 is 15 residues long. V lost 0 bases, J lost 4 bases, and 5 bases stayed unmatched. Germline CDR1 is MGHRA and CDR2 is YSYEKL. CDR3 amino acids: CASSQDRGRFYEQYF. The DNA for the CDR3 is TGCGCCAGCAGCCAAGACAGGGGGCGCTTTTACGAGCAGTACTTC.

The sample holds a few counts of this clonotype. The chain joins TRBV6-5 to TRBJ2-1, with 11 bases identical to TRBD2. The CDR3 runs to 14 residues. Germline V CDR1 and CDR2: MNHEY, SVGAGI. V shed 3 bases and J 7 bases; nucleotides not matched to a gene: 2. CDR3 nucleotides: TGTGCCAGCAGTTATACTAGCGGGGGTAATGAGCAGTTCTTC. Its protein product is CASSYTSGGNEQFF.

At least ten counts were recorded for this clonotype. V and J are TRBV29-1 and TRBJ2-7, with D maybe TRBD2 (6 bases). The germline CDR1 and CDR2 sequences are SQVTM and ANQGSEA. Between the trimmed V and J ends, which lost 6 bases and 13 bases, there was a span of 10 bases. The CDR3 runs 8 residues. In DNA form, the CDR3 reads TGCAGCGTGCGGGACTCCTACTTC. Translated: CSVRDSYF.

This clonotype has a handful of counts. V is TRBV4-1 and J is TRBJ2-3, with 7 bases that match TRBD1. Trimming took 4 bases from V and 2 from J; bases not matched to a gene: 3. Germline lookup yields CDR1 MGHRA and CDR2 YSYEKL. The CDR3 loop spans 14 amino acids. DNA for the CDR3: TGCGCCAGCAGCCTACAGGGGAACACAGATACGCAGTATTTT. Protein product: CASSLQGNTDTQYF.

V is TRBV15 and J is TRBJ2-1; tentative D call: TRBD1 (5 bases). Trimming cost V 7 bases and J 0 bases, with 16 bases left between them. The CDR3 consists of 16 residues. Germline V CDR1 and CDR2: LNHNV, YYDKDF (reference sequence). The CDR3 is CATKTDLPSSYNEQFF. The DNA of the CDR3 is TGTGCCACCAAGACAGACCTTCCGAGCTCCTACAATGAGCAGTTCTTC.

In this sample, this clonotype turned up many times. The chain couples TRBV27 to TRBJ1-2; D remains ambiguous. Germline CDR1 reads MNHEY; CDR2 reads SMNVEV (reference sequence). The CDR3 has 12 residues. Trimming took off 2 bases at V and 8 bases at J, with 9 bases between the two ends. CDR3 DNA: TGTGCCAGCAGTTTAACGGGAGACGGCTACACCTTC. This codes for CASSLTGDGYTF.

This clonotype was counted between two and nine times. The chain links TRBV6-1 to TRBJ2-7; TRBD1 or TRBD2 may be the D gene (5 bases each). This CDR3 is built from 14 residues. Trimming removed 5 bases from V and 4 bases from J, with 15 bases in between. Germline CDR1 and CDR2: MNHNS and SASEGT. The CDR3 DNA follows: TGTGCCAGCAGTATTCAGGGTAGAGGGTACGAGCAGTACTTC. It specifies CASSIQGRGYEQYF.

This clonotype occurred many times. The rearrangement uses TRBV5-1 and TRBJ1-5; D unclear. The CDR3 contains 15 residues. Deletions cut 1 base from V and 5 bases from J, with 13 bases between. Germline loops: CDR1 SGHRS, CDR2 YFSETQ. The CDR3 coding sequence is TGCGCCAGCAGCTTGTATCCCTCCGCCCATCAGCCCCAGCATTTT. Encoded protein: CASSLYPSAHQPQHF. Full variable domain (rest looked up from reference TRBV5-1 and TRBJ1-5): KAGVTQTPRYLIKTRGQQVTLSCSPISGHRSVSWYQQTPGQGLQFLFEYFSETQRNKGNFPGRFSGRQFSNSRSEMNVSTLELGDSALYLCASSLYPSAHQPQHFGDGTRLSIL.